This TCR beta chain emerged from a study of cytomegalovirus exposure and HLA in healthy donors. The PCR made use of 60 Vbeta and 13 Jbeta primers. This table comes from immunoSEQ multiplex PCR, and its TCRdb copy is limited to in-frame clones, with some not included. Of 150,000 to 200,000 clones detected, about 79% appear once; the ten largest clones hold roughly 5.8%. CDR1 GTSNPN and CDR2 SVGIG come from the germline V gene (reference sequence). J was trimmed by 4 bases and V by 5 bases; bases with no gene match: 9. There are 15 residues in the CDR3. The source is a man between 40 and 49 years old in good health and CMV-seropositive. The chain couples TRBV30 to TRBJ2-3; 10 bases match TRBD2. The sequenced sample consisted of PBMCs. CDR3 region: CAWGTSGTGADTQYF. CDR3 in DNA: TGTGCCTGGGGAACTAGCGGGACAGGAGCAGATACGCAGTATTTT. The full variable domain, in which reference TRBV30 and TRBJ2-3 provide the parts outside the CDR3, is SQTIHQWPATLVQPVGSPLSLECTVEGTSNPNLYWYRQAAGRGLQLLFYSVGIGQISSEVPQNLSASRPQDRQFILSSKKLLLSDSGFYLCAWGTSGTGADTQYFGPGTRLTVL.